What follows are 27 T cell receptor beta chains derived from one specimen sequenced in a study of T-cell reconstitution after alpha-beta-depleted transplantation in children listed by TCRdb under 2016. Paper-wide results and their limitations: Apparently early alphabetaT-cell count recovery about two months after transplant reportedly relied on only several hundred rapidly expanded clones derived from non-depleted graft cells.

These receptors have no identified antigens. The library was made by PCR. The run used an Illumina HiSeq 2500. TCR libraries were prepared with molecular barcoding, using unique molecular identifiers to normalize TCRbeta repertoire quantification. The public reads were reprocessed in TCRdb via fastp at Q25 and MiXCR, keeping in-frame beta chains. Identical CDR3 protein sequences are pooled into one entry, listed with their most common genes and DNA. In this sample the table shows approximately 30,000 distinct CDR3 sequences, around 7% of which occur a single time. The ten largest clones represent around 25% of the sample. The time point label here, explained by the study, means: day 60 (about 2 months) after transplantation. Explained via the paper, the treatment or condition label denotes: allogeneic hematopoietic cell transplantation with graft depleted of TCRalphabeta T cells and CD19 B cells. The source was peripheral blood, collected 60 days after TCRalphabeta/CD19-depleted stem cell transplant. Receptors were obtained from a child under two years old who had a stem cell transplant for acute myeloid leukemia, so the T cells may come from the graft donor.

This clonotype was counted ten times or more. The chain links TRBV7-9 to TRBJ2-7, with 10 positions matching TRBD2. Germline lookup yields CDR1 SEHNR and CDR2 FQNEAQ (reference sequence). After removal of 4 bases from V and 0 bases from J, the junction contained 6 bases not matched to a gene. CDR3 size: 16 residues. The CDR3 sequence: CASSSSSGGSSYEQYF. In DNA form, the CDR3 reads TGTGCCAGCAGCTCCTCTAGCGGGGGATCCTCCTACGAGCAGTACTTC.

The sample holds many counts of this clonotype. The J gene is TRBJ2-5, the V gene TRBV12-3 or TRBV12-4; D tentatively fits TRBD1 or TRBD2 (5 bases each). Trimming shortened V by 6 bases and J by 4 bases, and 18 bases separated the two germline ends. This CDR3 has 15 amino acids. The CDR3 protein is CASSSVGELRETQYF. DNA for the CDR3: TGTGCCAGCAGCTCGGTGGGGGAATTACGAGAGACCCAGTACTTC.

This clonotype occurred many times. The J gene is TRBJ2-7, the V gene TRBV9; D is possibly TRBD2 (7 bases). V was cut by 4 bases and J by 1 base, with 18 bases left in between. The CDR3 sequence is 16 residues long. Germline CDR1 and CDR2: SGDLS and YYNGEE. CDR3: CASSSGRTEGSYEQYF. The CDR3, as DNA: TGTGCCAGCAGCTCCGGGAGGACAGAGGGGTCCTACGAGCAGTACTTC.

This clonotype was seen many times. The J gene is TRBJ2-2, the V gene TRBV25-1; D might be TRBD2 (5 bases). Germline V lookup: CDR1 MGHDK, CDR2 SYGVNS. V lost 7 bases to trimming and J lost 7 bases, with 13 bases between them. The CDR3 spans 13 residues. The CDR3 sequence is CASTPPGSGELFF. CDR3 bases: TGTGCCAGCACCCCCCCGGGGAGCGGGGAGCTGTTTTTT.

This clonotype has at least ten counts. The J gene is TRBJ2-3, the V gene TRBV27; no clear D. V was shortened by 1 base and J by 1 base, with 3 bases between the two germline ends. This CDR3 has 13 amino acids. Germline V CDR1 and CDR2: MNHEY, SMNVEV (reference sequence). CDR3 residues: CASSLYGTDTQYF. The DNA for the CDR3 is TGTGCCAGCAGTTTATACGGCACAGATACGCAGTATTTT.

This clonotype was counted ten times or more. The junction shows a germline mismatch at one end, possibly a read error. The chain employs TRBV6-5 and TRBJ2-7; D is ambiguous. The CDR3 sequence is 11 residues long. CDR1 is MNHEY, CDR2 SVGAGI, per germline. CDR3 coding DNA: TGTGCCAGCCACGGCTCCCACGAGCAGTACTTC. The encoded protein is CASHGSHEQYF.

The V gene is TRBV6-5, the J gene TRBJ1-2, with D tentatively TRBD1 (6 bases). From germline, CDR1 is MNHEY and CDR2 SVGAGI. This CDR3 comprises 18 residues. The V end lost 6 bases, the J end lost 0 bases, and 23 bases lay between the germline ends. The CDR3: CASRHPIDRRRANYGYTF. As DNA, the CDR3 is TGTGCCAGCAGACATCCAATAGACAGGAGGCGCGCTAACTATGGCTACACCTTC.

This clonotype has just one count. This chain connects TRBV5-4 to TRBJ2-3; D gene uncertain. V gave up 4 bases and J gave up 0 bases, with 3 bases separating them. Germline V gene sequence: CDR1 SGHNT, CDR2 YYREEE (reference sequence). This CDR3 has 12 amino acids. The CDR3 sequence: CASSTSTDTQYF. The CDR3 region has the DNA TGTGCCAGCAGCACCAGCACAGATACGCAGTATTTT.

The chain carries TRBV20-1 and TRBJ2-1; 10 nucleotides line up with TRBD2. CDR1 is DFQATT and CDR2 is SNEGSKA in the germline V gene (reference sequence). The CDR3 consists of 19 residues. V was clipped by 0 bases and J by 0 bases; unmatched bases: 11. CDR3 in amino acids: CSARDLSRLAGVSYNEQFF. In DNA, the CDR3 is TGCAGTGCTAGAGATCTCTCCCGCCTAGCGGGGGTCTCCTACAATGAGCAGTTCTTC.

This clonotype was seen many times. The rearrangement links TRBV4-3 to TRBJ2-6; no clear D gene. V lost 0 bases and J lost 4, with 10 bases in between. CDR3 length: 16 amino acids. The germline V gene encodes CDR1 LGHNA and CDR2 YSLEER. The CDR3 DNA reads TGCGCCAGCAGCCAAGATCGAGCAGACGGGGCCAACGTCCTGACTTTC. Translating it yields CASSQDRADGANVLTF.

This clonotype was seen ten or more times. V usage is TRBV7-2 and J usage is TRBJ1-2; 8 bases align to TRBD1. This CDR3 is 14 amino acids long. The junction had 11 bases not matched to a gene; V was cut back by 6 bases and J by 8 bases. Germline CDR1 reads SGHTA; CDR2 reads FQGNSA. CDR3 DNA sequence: TGTGCCAGCAGAATTAGGCAGGGGGCCAGCGGCTACACCTTC. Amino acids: CASRIRQGASGYTF.

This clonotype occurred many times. CDR3 nucleotide sequence: TGTGCCAGCAGTCCCCGACGGCTAGATACGCAGTATTTT. This codes for CASSPRRLDTQYF. V and J are TRBV27 and TRBJ2-3, with D hard to call. CDR1 is MNHEY and CDR2 is SMNVEV in the germline V gene (reference sequence). V was cut by 5 bases and J by 5 bases, with 11 bases left in between. The CDR3 has 13 amino acids.

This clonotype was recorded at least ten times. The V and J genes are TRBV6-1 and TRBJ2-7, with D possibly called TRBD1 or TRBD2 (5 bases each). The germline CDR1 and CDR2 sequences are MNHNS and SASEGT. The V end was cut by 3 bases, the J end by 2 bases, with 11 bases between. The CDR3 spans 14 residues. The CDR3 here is CASSEFEGPYEQYF. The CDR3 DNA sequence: TGTGCCAGCAGTGAGTTTGAGGGGCCCTACGAGCAGTACTTC.

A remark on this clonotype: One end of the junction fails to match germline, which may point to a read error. The CDR3 protein is CASSQDTGGNYSYTF. For the CDR3, the DNA is TGCGCCAGCAGCCAAGATACAGGGGGCAACTATAGCTACACCTTC. The gene calls are TRBV4-3 and TRBJ1-2; TRBD1 agrees at 9 bases. The CDR3 sequence is 15 residues long. Germline-derived CDR1 and CDR2 are LGHNA and YSLEER.

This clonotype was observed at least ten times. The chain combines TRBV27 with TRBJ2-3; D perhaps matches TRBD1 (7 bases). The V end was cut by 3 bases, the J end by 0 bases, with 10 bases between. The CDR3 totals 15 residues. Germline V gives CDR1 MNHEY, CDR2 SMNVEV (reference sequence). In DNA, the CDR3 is TGTGCCAGCAGTTTTCAGGGGGGCAGCACAGATACGCAGTATTTT. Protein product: CASSFQGGSTDTQYF.

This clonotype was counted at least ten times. DNA of the CDR3: TGCGCCAGCAGCCTCCTGGGCGGGACAGGGGGCACTGAAGCTTTCTTT. Amino acid sequence: CASSLLGGTGGTEAFF. V gene TRBV4-1 combines with J gene TRBJ1-1; the match to TRBD1 covers 11 bases. From germline, CDR1 is MGHRA and CDR2 YSYEKL. Losses at the gene ends were 4 bases for V and 4 bases for J; bases not matched to a gene: 8. The CDR3 length is 16 residues.

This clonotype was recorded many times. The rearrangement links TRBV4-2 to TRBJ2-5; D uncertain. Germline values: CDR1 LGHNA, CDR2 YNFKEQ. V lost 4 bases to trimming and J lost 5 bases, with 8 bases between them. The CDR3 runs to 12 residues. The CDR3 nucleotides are TGTGCCAGCAGCCCTTTGGGGGAGACCCAGTACTTC. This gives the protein CASSPLGETQYF.

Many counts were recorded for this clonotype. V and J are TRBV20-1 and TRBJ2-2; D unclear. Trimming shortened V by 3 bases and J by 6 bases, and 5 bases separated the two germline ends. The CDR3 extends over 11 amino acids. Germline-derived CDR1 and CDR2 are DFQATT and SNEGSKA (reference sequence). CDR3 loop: CSARGSGELFF. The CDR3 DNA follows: TGCAGTGCTAGGGGTTCCGGGGAGCTGTTTTTT.

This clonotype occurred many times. The CDR3 DNA is TGTGCCAGCAGCTTACCGAGAGGGACAGTAAGTTTAGCCAAAAACATTCAGTACTTC. This gives the protein CASSLPRGTVSLAKNIQYF. The chain employs TRBV7-2 and TRBJ2-4; TRBD1 matches 7 bases. Germline V lookup: CDR1 SGHTA, CDR2 FQGNSA. The CDR3 is 19 residues long. The junction had 13 bases not matched to a gene; V was cut back by 2 bases and J by 0 bases. The full variable domain, its missing parts supplied by reference TRBV7-2 and TRBJ2-4, is GAGVSQSPSNKVTEKGKDVELRCDPISGHTALYWYRQSLGQGLEFLIYFQGNSAPDKSGLPSDRFSAERTGGSVSTLTIQRTQQEDSAVYLCASSLPRGTVSLAKNIQYFGAGTRLSVL.

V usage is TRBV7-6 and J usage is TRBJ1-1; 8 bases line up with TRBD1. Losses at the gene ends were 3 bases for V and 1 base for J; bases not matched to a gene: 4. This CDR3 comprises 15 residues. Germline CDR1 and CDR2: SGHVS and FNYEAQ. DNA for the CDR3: TGTGCCAGCAGCTTTGGACAGGGCGGGAACACTGAAGCTTTCTTT. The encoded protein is CASSFGQGGNTEAFF. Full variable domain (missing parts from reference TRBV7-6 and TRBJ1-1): GAGVSQSPRYKVTKRGQDVALRCDPISGHVSLYWYRQALGQGPEFLTYFNYEAQQDKSGLPNDRFSAERPEGSISTLTIQRTEQRDSAMYRCASSFGQGGNTEAFFGQGTRLTVV.

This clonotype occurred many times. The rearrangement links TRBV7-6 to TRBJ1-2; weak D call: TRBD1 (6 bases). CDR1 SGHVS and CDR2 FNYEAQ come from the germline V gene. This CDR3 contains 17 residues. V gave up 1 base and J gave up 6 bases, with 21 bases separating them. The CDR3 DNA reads TGTGCCAGCAGCTTAGTAGTTGGGTCAGGGGAAGAGAATGGCTACACCTTC. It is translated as CASSLVVGSGEENGYTF.

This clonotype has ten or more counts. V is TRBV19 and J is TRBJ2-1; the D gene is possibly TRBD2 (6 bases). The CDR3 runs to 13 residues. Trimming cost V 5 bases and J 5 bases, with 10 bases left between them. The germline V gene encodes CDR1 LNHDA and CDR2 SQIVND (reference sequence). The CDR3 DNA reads TGTGCCAGTAGTTGGGCGGGGCACAATGAGCAGTTCTTC. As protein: CASSWAGHNEQFF.

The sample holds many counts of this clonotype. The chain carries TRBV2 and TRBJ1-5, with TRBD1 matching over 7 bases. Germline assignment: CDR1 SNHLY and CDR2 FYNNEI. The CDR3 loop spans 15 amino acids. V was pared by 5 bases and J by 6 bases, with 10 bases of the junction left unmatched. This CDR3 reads CASSYGTAGSQPQHF. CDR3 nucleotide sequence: TGTGCCAGCAGTTACGGGACAGCTGGGTCTCAGCCCCAGCATTTT.

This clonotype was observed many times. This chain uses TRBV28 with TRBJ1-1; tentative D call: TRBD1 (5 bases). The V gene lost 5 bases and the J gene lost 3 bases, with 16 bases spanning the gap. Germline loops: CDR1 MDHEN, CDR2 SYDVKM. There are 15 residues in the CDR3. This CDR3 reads CASSAHFSGDTEAFF. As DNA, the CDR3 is TGTGCCAGCAGTGCCCATTTTTCGGGGGACACTGAAGCTTTCTTT.

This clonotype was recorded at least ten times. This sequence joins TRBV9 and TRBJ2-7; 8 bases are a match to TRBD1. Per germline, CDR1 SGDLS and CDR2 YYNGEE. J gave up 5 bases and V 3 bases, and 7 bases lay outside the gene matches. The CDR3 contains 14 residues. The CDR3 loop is CASSAGQGSDEQYF. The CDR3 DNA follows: TGTGCCAGCAGCGCAGGACAGGGATCGGACGAGCAGTACTTC.

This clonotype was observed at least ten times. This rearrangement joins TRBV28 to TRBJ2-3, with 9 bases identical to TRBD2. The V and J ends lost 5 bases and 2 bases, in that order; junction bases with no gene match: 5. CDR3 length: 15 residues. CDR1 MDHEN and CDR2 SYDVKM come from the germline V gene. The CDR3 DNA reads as TGTGCCAGCAGTCTTAGCGGGAGACCCACAGATACGCAGTATTTT. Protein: CASSLSGRPTDTQYF.

As DNA, the CDR3 is TGTGCCAGCAGCGTAGCGGACGCCTCTGGGGCCAACGTCCTGACTTTC. It encodes CASSVADASGANVLTF. This sequence joins TRBV9 and TRBJ2-6, with D unresolved. This CDR3 has 16 amino acids. V lost 0 bases, J lost 0 bases, and 7 bases lay in between. Germline-derived CDR1 and CDR2 are SGDLS and YYNGEE.